This TCR beta chain was retrieved from a study of siplizumab effects on memory and regulatory T cells. Overall study results and limits: Naive T cells seemed more diverse than memory cells; they also seemed major alloresponse contributors. In controls, about 28% of mappable alloreactive CD4+ clones were Treg-derived on average, versus 68.8% with siplizumab.

For this clone: Antigen unknown.

From germline, CDR1 is SGDLS and CDR2 YYNGEE. CDR3 length: 16 amino acids. V was trimmed by 0 bases and J by 0 bases, leaving 9 bases between them. Some 97,000 TCR templates underwent assay in every sample. Profiled with immunoSEQ multiplex PCR; TCRdb holds only in-frame clones, not every one. This table holds about 110,000 clones, roughly 94% found once. This receptor was identified in a human donor in good health. The gene calls are TRBV9 and TRBJ1-4, with D unresolved. Input material: Tregs sorted from blood. Here the CDR3 DNA reads TGTGCCAGCAGCGTAGCACTGTGGTCAACTAATGAAAAACTGTTTTTT. Amino acids: CASSVALWSTNEKLFF. Full variable domain (remainder filled in from reference TRBV9 and TRBJ1-4): DSGVTQTPKHLITATGQRVTLRCSPRSGDLSVYWYQQSLDQGLQFLIQYYNGEERAKGNILERFSAQQFPDLHSELNLSSLELGDSALYFCASSVALWSTNEKLFFGSGTQLSVL.